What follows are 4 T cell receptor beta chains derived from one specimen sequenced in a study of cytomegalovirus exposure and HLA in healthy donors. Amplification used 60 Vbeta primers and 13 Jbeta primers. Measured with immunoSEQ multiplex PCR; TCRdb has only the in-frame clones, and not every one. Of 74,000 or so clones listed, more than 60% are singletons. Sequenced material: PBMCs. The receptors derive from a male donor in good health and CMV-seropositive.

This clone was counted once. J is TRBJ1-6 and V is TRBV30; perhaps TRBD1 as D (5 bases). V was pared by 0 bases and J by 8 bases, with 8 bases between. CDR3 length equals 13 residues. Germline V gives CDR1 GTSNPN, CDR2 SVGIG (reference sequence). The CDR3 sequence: CAWSVTRDSPLHF. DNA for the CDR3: TGTGCCTGGAGTGTAACCAGGGATTCACCCCTCCACTTT.

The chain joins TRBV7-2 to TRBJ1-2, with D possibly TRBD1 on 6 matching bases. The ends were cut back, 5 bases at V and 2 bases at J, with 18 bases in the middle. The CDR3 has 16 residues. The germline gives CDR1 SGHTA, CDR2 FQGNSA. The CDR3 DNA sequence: TGTGCCAGCAGCCCGAGACGACAGGATTCCAACTATGGCTACACCTTC. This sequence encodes CASSPRRQDSNYGYTF.

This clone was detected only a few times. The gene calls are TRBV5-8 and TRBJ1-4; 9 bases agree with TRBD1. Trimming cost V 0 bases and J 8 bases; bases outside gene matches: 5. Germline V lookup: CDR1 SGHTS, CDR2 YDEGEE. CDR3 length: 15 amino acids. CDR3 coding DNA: TGTGCCAGCAGCTTGGGGGACAGGGCCTCGGAAAAACTGTTTTTT. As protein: CASSLGDRASEKLFF.

CDR3 amino acids: CASSQDGVINTIYF. Written as DNA, the CDR3 is TGCGCCAGCAGCCAAGATGGAGTAATTAACACCATATATTTT. The chain uses TRBV4-1 and TRBJ1-3; D is ambiguous. The length of the CDR3 is 14 residues. Per the germline V gene, CDR1 is MGHRA and CDR2 is YSYEKL. V was trimmed by 0 bases and J by 7 bases, leaving 10 bases between them.